This T cell receptor (beta chain) originates from a study of patients and donors after allogeneic stem cell transplantation. Deletions cut 2 bases from V and 3 bases from J, with 14 bases between. The CDR3 runs to 15 residues. Via MiXCR, TCRdb re-called the RT-PCR reads, giving one row per CDR3 protein. The sample consists of 800,000 to 1,000,000 distinct CDR3 sequences, roughly 18% of them appearing once. The sample was blood, either unsorted or a sorted T cell fraction (not recorded which). This chain uses TRBV12-3 or TRBV12-4 with TRBJ2-7; D not resolved. This receptor was taken from a human donor who was either an allogeneic HSCT recipient or a stem cell or donor lymphocyte infusion donor (not recorded which). It is not recorded whose cells these are; they may come from a transplant donor. CDR3 sequence reads: CASSLRTRSYYEQYF. The CDR3 nucleotides are TGTGCCAGCAGTTTACGTACGAGGAGTTACTACGAGCAGTACTTC.